The clone carrying this T cell receptor beta chain came up a few times. Its antigen is not known. PCR was performed using 60 Vbeta and 13 Jbeta primers. Clones were read by immunoSEQ multiplex PCR, and TCRdb kept only the in-frame ones, dropping some. The data hold around 180,000 clones, with around three quarters observed a single time. This record belongs to a study of cytomegalovirus exposure and HLA in healthy donors. Broader study findings: Reports indicate that TCR beta sequences accurately predicted the HLA-A and HLA-B alleles of most subjects. Later work associated fewer than 20,000 TCR beta sequences with HLA alleles at 0.05 false discovery rate. A reported reduction in N-insertions relative to the 666-donor mean was seen in an Asian-associated ancestry cluster in a later analysis.

Trimming stripped 2 bases from V and 7 bases from J, with 15 bases between. The CDR3 runs 14 residues. CDR1 is MNHNY and CDR2 is SVGAGI in the germline V gene (reference sequence). The V and J genes are TRBV6-6 and TRBJ2-7; D may be TRBD2 (5 bases). This sequence was found in a woman in her thirties or forties in good health and CMV-seronegative. The sample consisted of PBMCs. DNA for the CDR3: TGTGCCAGCAGTTACCTACCAGCCGAGGGAGAGCAGTACTTC. Amino acids: CASSYLPAEGEQYF.